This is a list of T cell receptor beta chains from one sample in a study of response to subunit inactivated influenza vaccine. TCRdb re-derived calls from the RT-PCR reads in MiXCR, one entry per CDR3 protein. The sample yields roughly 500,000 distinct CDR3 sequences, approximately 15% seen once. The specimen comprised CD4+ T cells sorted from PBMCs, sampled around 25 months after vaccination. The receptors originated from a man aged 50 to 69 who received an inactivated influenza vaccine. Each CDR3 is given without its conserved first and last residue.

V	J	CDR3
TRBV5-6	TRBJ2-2	ASSLKNRANTGELF
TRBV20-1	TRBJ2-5	SASRPGQESTQY
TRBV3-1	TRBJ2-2	ASSFTTGWTGELF
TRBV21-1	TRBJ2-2	ASSNGQFDTGELF
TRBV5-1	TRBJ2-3	ASSLTGRMSDTQY
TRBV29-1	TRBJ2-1	SVVGLAGHLPYNEQF
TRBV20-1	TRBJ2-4	SARVRGNLGNIQY
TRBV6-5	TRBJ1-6	ASSYDGGRISPLH
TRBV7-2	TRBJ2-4	ASSSAPTGTGWNIQY
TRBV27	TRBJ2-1	ASRRDGSSYNEQF
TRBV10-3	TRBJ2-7	ATMPTSGYTYEQY
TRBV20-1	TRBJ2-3	SAIAGRVADTQY
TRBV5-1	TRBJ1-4	ASSYGHRGANEKLF
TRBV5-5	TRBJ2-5	ASSPMHRETQY
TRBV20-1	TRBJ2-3	SARDPLATDTQY
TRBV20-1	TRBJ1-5	SARDKDRLNQPQH
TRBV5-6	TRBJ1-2	ASSFPGRTYGYT
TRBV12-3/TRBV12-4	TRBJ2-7	ASSALYEQY
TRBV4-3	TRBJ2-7	ASSQASSRGSFSYEQY
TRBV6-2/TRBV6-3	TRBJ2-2	ASSPPGQGKTGELF
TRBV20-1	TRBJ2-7	SAREGPTYEQY
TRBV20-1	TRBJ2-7	SAGGVSGPYEQY
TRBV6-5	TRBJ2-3	ASSYGQSTDTQY
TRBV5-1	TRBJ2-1	ASSTGATPYNEQF
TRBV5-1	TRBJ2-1	ASAAVPAGEGEQF
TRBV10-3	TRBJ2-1	AISSGGGAVYNEQF
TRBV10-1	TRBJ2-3	ASSGRLTGGSTETDTQY
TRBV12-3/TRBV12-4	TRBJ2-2	ASSLRGHGTGELF
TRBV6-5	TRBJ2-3	ASSYKPGQSTDTQY
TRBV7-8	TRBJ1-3	ASSLVGSGNTIY
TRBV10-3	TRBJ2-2	AITGTTNTGELF
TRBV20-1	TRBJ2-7	SAPRGTGGGEQY
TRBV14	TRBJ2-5	ASSPLDRVAQY
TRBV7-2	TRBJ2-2	ASSTYTTGELF
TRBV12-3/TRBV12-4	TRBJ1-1	ASSVGQVLNTEAF
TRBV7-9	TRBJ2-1	ASSQSSGNEQF
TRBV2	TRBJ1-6	ASSETSGGNSPLH
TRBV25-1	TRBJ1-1	ASSEEGPVTEAF
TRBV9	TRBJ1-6	ASSVDGRFNNSPLH
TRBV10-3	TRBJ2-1	AISETSGREGNEQF
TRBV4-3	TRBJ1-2	ASSQTSGGRGYGYT
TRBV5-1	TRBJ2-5	ASSLGWQETQY
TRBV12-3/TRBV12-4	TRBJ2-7	ASSLRQGAREQY
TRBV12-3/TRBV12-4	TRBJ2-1	ASSLVDEQF
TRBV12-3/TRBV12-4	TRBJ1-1	ASSSTRVTEAF
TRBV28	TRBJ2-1	ASSIGGLARNEQF
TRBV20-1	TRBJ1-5	SARGGSYSNQPQH
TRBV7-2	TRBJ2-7	ASTRRAGAYEQY
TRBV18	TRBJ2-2	ASSRGQKNTGELF
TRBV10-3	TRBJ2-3	AIRDRGFTDTQY
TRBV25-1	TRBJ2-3	ASSDSRKNTDTQY
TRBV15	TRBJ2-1	ATISGRRLYNEQF